This T cell receptor (beta chain) was identified in a study of blood T cell repertoires in COVID-19. Overall study: Material from acute and convalescent COVID-19 was sourced from the United States, Italy and Spain.

Everyone who took part was roughly 18 to 89 years old, and they came from 24 US areas. Grouping used clinical history reported by participants in a survey and questionnaire. A PCR-confirmed or clinician-diagnosed COVID-19 case had contacted exposed participants within 2 weeks of entry. Here immunoSEQ multiplex PCR was the method, and the copy in TCRdb shows in-frame clones only, minus some. The sample holds hundreds of thousands of clones, 70% to 90% seen once. This sequence originates from a woman aged 18-29 years who had been exposed to COVID-19. The sequenced material came from PBMCs or T cells enriched from blood (not recorded which).

Here the CDR3 reads CASSLRGSFAYEQYF. DNA of the CDR3: TGTGCCAGCAGTCTCCGGGGGTCATTTGCATACGAGCAGTACTTC. This chain joins TRBV27 and TRBJ2-7; maybe TRBD2 (6 bases). Trimming left V 5 bases short and J 4 bases short, with 18 bases between. Germline V lookup: CDR1 MNHEY, CDR2 SMNVEV (reference sequence). The CDR3 contains 15 residues.